Presented here are 18 T cell receptor beta chains from one specimen sequenced in a study of T cell responses to AZD1222 COVID-19 vaccine. Libraries were prepared by immunoSEQ multiplex PCR; TCRdb keeps only in-frame clonotypes and omits some of them. This sample has around 130,000 clones; 80% to 90% occur once, and the top ten carry roughly 9.1%. The sample here was peripheral blood, taken on day 0 of AZD1222 vaccination. The receptors stem from an adult in good health.

This chain joins TRBV28 and TRBJ1-2; 8 nucleotides line up with TRBD1. CDR1 is MDHEN, CDR2 SYDVKM, per germline. J gave up 5 bases and V 7 bases, and 6 bases lay outside the gene matches. The CDR3 is 13 residues long. The CDR3 reads CASNPGGRYGYTF. The CDR3 nucleotides are TGTGCCAGCAATCCAGGGGGCAGGTATGGCTACACCTTC.

V is TRBV7-6 and J is TRBJ2-6; no firm D call. Germline V CDR1 and CDR2: SGHVS, FNYEAQ. V was shortened by 1 base and J by 0 bases, with 7 bases between the two germline ends. The CDR3 consists of 16 residues. CDR3 amino acids: CASSLDATSGANVLTF. CDR3 nucleotide sequence: TGTGCCAGCAGCTTAGATGCGACCTCTGGGGCCAACGTCCTGACTTTC.

The rearrangement links TRBV6-2 or TRBV6-3 to TRBJ1-6; a possible D gene is TRBD1 (6 bases). CDR1 MNHEY and CDR2 SVGEGT come from the germline V gene. V was shortened by 2 bases and J by 10 bases, with 12 bases between the two germline ends. The CDR3 is made up of 14 amino acids. The CDR3 sequence is CASSYGQMVSPLHF. CDR3 coding DNA: TGTGCCAGCAGTTACGGACAGATGGTCTCACCCCTCCACTTT.

This chain joins TRBV27 and TRBJ2-1, with D possibly being TRBD1 (6 bases). Trimming took off 5 bases at V and 1 base at J, with 15 bases between the two ends. Germline V gene data show CDR1 as MNHEY and CDR2 as SMNVEV (reference sequence). The CDR3 contains 16 residues. CDR3 in DNA: TGTGCCAGCAGTCCTCAGGGGCTCTTTTCCTACAATGAGCAGTTCTTC. Its protein product is CASSPQGLFSYNEQFF.

V and J are TRBV19 and TRBJ1-5; no clear D. The CDR3 loop spans 14 amino acids. Trimming shortened V by 9 bases and J by 0 bases, and 12 bases separated the two germline ends. Germline V lookup: CDR1 LNHDA, CDR2 SQIVND (reference sequence). DNA for the CDR3: TGTGCCAGCAGTGGCGTGAATAGCAATCAGCCCCAGCATTTT. Protein sequence: CASSGVNSNQPQHF.

The chain couples TRBV19 to TRBJ1-2; D unclear. This CDR3 contains 13 residues. V was trimmed by 8 bases and J by 8 bases, leaving 18 bases between them. The germline gives CDR1 LNHDA, CDR2 SQIVND (reference sequence). The CDR3 spells CASLGEPLSGYTF. DNA of the CDR3: TGTGCCAGTCTGGGAGAACCTCTATCCGGCTACACCTTC.

The chain has TRBV9 and TRBJ1-2; 7 positions match TRBD1. Losses at the gene ends were 0 bases for V and 2 bases for J; bases not matched to a gene: 1. Germline loops: CDR1 SGDLS, CDR2 YYNGEE. CDR3 length: 14 residues. Here the CDR3 DNA reads TGTGCCAGCAGCGTAGCGGGACAGAACTATGGCTACACCTTC. Amino acids: CASSVAGQNYGYTF.

This clone was observed a single time. The rearrangement links TRBV30 to TRBJ2-3, with 9 bases matching TRBD2. The CDR3 length is 15 residues. CDR1 and CDR2 from the germline V gene are GTSNPN and SVGIG (reference sequence). V shed 2 bases, J shed 2 bases, and the junction held 5 bases outside the gene matches. The CDR3 nucleotides read TGTGCCTGGAGTCGGCTAGCGGGAACCACAGATACGCAGTATTTT. Protein sequence: CAWSRLAGTTDTQYF.

V is TRBV30 and J is TRBJ1-1; D perhaps matches TRBD1 (5 bases). Trimming took off 7 bases at V and 0 bases at J, with 9 bases between the two ends. CDR1 and CDR2 (germline): GTSNPN, SVGIG (reference sequence). The CDR3 length is 12 residues. The chain's CDR3 is CALGRLNTEAFF. In DNA, the CDR3 is TGTGCCTTGGGACGGTTGAACACTGAAGCTTTCTTT.

The chain carries TRBV10-3 and TRBJ1-5, with D perhaps matching TRBD1 (5 bases). Germline assignment: CDR1 ENHRY and CDR2 SYGVKD. The V end lost 8 bases, the J end lost 3 bases, and 11 bases lay between the germline ends. The CDR3 is 13 residues long. The CDR3 here is CAIRAGNNQPQHF. The CDR3 DNA reads TGTGCCATCCGGGCAGGGAACAATCAGCCCCAGCATTTT.

This clone was recorded once. This chain joins TRBV29-1 and TRBJ2-3, with TRBD2 matching 9 bases. Trimming removed 1 base from V and 2 bases from J; junction bases left unmatched: 4. In germline, CDR1 is SQVTM, CDR2 ANQGSEA. The CDR3 totals 15 residues. CDR3 in amino acids: CSVEAAGGITDTQYF. CDR3 nucleotide sequence: TGCAGCGTTGAAGCAGCGGGGGGTATCACAGATACGCAGTATTTT.

The chain recombines TRBV7-2 with TRBJ1-3, with D unclear. Per the germline V gene, CDR1 is SGHTA and CDR2 is FQGNSA. This CDR3 contains 14 residues. V lost 6 bases and J lost 2, with 11 bases in between. The CDR3 DNA is TGTGCCAGCAGTCGAGGGTATGCTGGAAACACCATATATTTT. This sequence encodes CASSRGYAGNTIYF.

The CDR3 DNA reads TGTGCCAGCAGCTTGGAAGTGTCCCGAAAAACCTACGAGCAGTACTTC. Translating it yields CASSLEVSRKTYEQYF. The rearrangement uses TRBV5-4 and TRBJ2-7; no reliable D call. The CDR3 spans 16 residues. V lost 0 bases and J lost 2, with 15 bases in between. Germline CDR1 reads SGHNT; CDR2 reads YYREEE (reference sequence). Supplemented by reference TRBV5-4 and TRBJ2-7, the full variable domain reads ETGVTQSPTHLIKTRGQQVTLRCSSQSGHNTVSWYQQALGQGPQFIFQYYREEENGRGNFPPRFSGLQFPNYSSELNVNALELDDSALYLCASSLEVSRKTYEQYFGPGTRLTVT.

V usage is TRBV6-2 or TRBV6-3 and J usage is TRBJ2-7, with 8 bases lining up with TRBD2. Germline V gives CDR1 MNHEY, CDR2 SVGEGT. This CDR3 has 14 amino acids. Germline trimming cut 5 bases from V and 5 bases from J; bases unmatched to any gene: 8. The CDR3 bases are TGTGCCAGCAGTCGGGGACTAGGATCGGACGAGCAGTACTTC. It specifies CASSRGLGSDEQYF.

This clone has just a few counts. The rearrangement uses TRBV12-3 or TRBV12-4 and TRBJ1-2; D is possibly TRBD1 (5 bases). Trimming took 3 bases from V and 3 from J, leaving 8 bases between them. The CDR3 totals 13 residues. The CDR3 DNA reads as TGTGCCAGCAGTTTGCAGGGCTACTATGGCTACACCTTC. Translation gives CASSLQGYYGYTF.

The chain links TRBV11-3 to TRBJ2-3; 11 nucleotides line up with TRBD2. Germline trimming cut 4 bases from V and 2 bases from J; bases unmatched to any gene: 5. The CDR3 extends over 16 amino acids. The germline gives CDR1 SGHNT, CDR2 YENEEA. CDR3 in DNA: TGTGCCAGCAGCTCAGGGACTAGCGGATACACAGATACGCAGTATTTT. Protein sequence: CASSSGTSGYTDTQYF.

V gene TRBV24-1 combines with J gene TRBJ2-7, with D unclear. V lost 10 bases and J lost 0, with 12 bases in between. The CDR3 length is 13 residues. CDR1 is KGHDR, CDR2 SFDVKD, per germline. This CDR3 is CATSPHSSYEQYF. The CDR3 coding sequence is TGTGCCACGAGTCCTCACAGCTCCTACGAGCAGTACTTC.

This clone was picked up one time. The genes are TRBV5-1 and TRBJ2-1; TRBD2 might be the D (5 bases). Germline values: CDR1 SGHRS, CDR2 YFSETQ. The CDR3 consists of 16 residues. V was trimmed by 3 bases and J by 0 bases, leaving 13 bases between them. CDR3 sequence (DNA): TGCGCCAGCAGCTCTCGGACTGAAATCTCCTACAATGAGCAGTTCTTC. This translates into CASSSRTEISYNEQFF.